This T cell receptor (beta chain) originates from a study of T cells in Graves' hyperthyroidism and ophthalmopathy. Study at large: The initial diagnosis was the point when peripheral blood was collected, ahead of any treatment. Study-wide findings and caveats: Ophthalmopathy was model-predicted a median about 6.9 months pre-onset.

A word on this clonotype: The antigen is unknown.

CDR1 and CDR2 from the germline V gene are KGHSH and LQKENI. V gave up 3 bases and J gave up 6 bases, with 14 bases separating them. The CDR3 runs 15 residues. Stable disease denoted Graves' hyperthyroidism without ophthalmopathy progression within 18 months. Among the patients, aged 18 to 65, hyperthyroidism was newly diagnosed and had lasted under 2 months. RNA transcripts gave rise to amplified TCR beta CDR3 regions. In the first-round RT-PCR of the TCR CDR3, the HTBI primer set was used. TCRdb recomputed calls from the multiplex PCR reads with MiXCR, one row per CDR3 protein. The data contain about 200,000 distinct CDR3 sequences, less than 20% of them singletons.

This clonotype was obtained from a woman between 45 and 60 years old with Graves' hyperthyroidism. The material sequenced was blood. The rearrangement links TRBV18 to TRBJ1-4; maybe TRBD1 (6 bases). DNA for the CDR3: TGTGCCAGCTCACCTTGGGGGGCTGGAGATGAAAAACTGTTTTTT. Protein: CASSPWGAGDEKLFF.